This entry lists 25 T cell receptor beta chains sequenced from one sample in a study of PD-1 blockade in mismatch repair-deficient tumors. Data came from immunoSEQ multiplex PCR; TCRdb stores just in-frame clones and leaves some out. Found here are some 120,000 clones, 65% to 80% of them singletons; the top ten hold 4.5% to 5.5%. The sample in question was peripheral blood, obtained approximately 64 weeks after starting pembrolizumab. All receptors come from an adult with mismatch repair-deficient cancer.

To note about this clone: The identical CDR3 is also encoded by other nucleotide sequences in the sample. The chain uses TRBV19 and TRBJ1-5; D ambiguous. Trimming pared 3 bases from V and 7 bases from J, leaving 10 bases between. Germline V CDR1 and CDR2: LNHDA, SQIVND (reference sequence). The CDR3 extends over 13 amino acids. The CDR3 reads CASSIKAGQPQHF. CDR3 nucleotide sequence: TGTGCCAGTAGTATCAAGGCGGGGCAGCCCCAGCATTTT.

The genes are TRBV25-1 and TRBJ2-4; 15 nucleotides align to TRBD2. Looked up from germline, CDR1 is MGHDK and CDR2 is SYGVNS. This CDR3 has 17 amino acids. Trimming at V came to 5 bases and at J to 8 bases, leaving 10 bases not matched to a gene. The CDR3 region is CASSKSGLAGGRDIQYF. The CDR3 DNA reads as TGTGCCAGCAGTAAATCGGGACTAGCGGGAGGAAGAGACATTCAGTACTTC.

V usage is TRBV6-1 and J usage is TRBJ1-5; unclear D gene. The CDR3 is 14 residues long. V was clipped by 4 bases and J by 3 bases, with 10 bases between them. Germline loops: CDR1 MNHNS, CDR2 SASEGT. CDR3: CASSVHGDNQPQHF. In DNA form, the CDR3 reads TGTGCCAGCAGTGTCCATGGAGACAATCAGCCCCAGCATTTT.

V and J are TRBV5-6 and TRBJ1-2, with TRBD1 matching over 11 bases. Per germline, CDR1 SGHDT and CDR2 YYEEEE. V trimming: 3 bases; J trimming: 4 bases; junction bases outside the gene matches: 8. The CDR3 has 16 amino acids. The CDR3 region has the DNA TGTGCCAGCAGCTCAGCCGGGACAGGGGGAGTCTATGGCTACACCTTC. This translates into CASSSAGTGGVYGYTF.

The chain carries TRBV5-4 and TRBJ1-6; TRBD1 matches 9 bases. The germline V gene encodes CDR1 SGHNT and CDR2 YYREEE (reference sequence). The junction had 8 bases not matched to a gene; V was cut back by 4 bases and J by 9 bases. The CDR3 runs to 15 residues. The CDR3 here is CASSPGTGLGSPLHF. The CDR3 coding sequence is TGTGCCAGCAGCCCGGGGACAGGGCTTGGTTCACCCCTCCACTTT. Full variable domain (outside the CDR3, taken from reference TRBV5-4 and TRBJ1-6): ETGVTQSPTHLIKTRGQQVTLRCSSQSGHNTVSWYQQALGQGPQFIFQYYREEENGRGNFPPRFSGLQFPNYSSELNVNALELDDSALYLCASSPGTGLGSPLHFGNGTRLTVT.

The J gene is TRBJ2-7, the V gene TRBV5-4; D uncertain. The length of the CDR3 is 13 residues. Germline V gene sequence: CDR1 SGHNT, CDR2 YYREEE (reference sequence). V gave up 1 base and J gave up 5 bases, with 10 bases separating them. This chain's CDR3 is CASSLPPRNEQYF. Here the CDR3 DNA reads TGTGCCAGCAGCTTGCCCCCTAGGAACGAGCAGTACTTC.

This chain uses TRBV28 with TRBJ1-1; D gene unclear. The CDR3 runs 13 residues. Between the trimmed V and J ends, which lost 6 bases and 8 bases, there was a span of 16 bases. Germline V gene data show CDR1 as MDHEN and CDR2 as SYDVKM. CDR3 sequence: CASRPPGAHEAFF. The CDR3 DNA sequence: TGTGCCAGCAGGCCTCCGGGCGCGCACGAAGCTTTCTTT.

The chain combines TRBV5-6 with TRBJ1-2; no clear D gene. Per germline, CDR1 SGHDT and CDR2 YYEEEE. CDR3 length: 13 residues. Deletions cut 4 bases from V and 4 bases from J, with 11 bases between. The CDR3 spells CASSPDKIYGYTF. CDR3 nucleotide sequence: TGTGCCAGCAGCCCAGATAAGATCTATGGCTACACCTTC.

The V and J genes are TRBV9 and TRBJ2-3; a weak D match, TRBD1 (5 bases). This CDR3 comprises 14 residues. Germline V gives CDR1 SGDLS, CDR2 YYNGEE. Trimming left V 0 bases short and J 4 bases short, with 9 bases between. Written as DNA, the CDR3 is TGTGCCAGCAGCGTAGTTCAGGGCGCAGATACGCAGTATTTT. This sequence encodes CASSVVQGADTQYF.

The rearrangement uses TRBV7-3 and TRBJ2-1, with 12 bases lining up with TRBD2. The length of the CDR3 is 15 residues. In germline, CDR1 is SGHTA, CDR2 FQGTGA. V was pared by 5 bases and J by 12 bases, with 11 bases of the junction left unmatched. CDR3 loop: CASSPTTSGRGGQFF. Written as DNA, the CDR3 is TGTGCCAGCAGCCCTACGACTAGCGGGAGAGGGGGGCAGTTCTTC.

The DNA of the CDR3 is TGTGCCAGCAGTGCTGACCTACACCCCTACGAGCAGTACTTC. Protein sequence: CASSADLHPYEQYF. V usage is TRBV6-5 and J usage is TRBJ2-7; D unclear. This CDR3 contains 14 residues. Trimming removed 5 bases from V and 2 bases from J, with 13 bases in between. CDR1 and CDR2 from the germline V gene are MNHEY and SVGAGI.

This clone was recorded a few times. The CDR3, as DNA: TGTGCCAGCAGTGAATGGACCGTTAATGAAAAACTGTTTTTT. Its protein product is CASSEWTVNEKLFF. This rearrangement joins TRBV25-1 to TRBJ1-4, with unresolved D. V lost 1 base to trimming and J lost 4 bases, with 7 bases between them. This CDR3 comprises 14 residues. Germline V CDR1 and CDR2: MGHDK, SYGVNS.

This clone was recorded a few times. The chain combines TRBV29-1 with TRBJ1-4; the D is unclear. The germline gives CDR1 SQVTM, CDR2 ANQGSEA. There are 12 residues in the CDR3. V was shortened by 3 bases and J by 7 bases, with 9 bases between the two germline ends. The CDR3 here is CSVETPSEKLFF. The CDR3 nucleotides are TGCAGCGTTGAGACCCCCTCTGAAAAACTGTTTTTT.

The chain joins TRBV7-2 to TRBJ2-3; D is unclear. Germline V gene data show CDR1 as SGHTA and CDR2 as FQGNSA. This CDR3 spans 14 amino acids. V lost 1 base to trimming and J lost 0 bases, with 5 bases between them. Here the CDR3 DNA reads TGTGCCAGCAGCTTAGGTGTTAGCACAGATACGCAGTATTTT. Protein: CASSLGVSTDTQYF.

This clone turned up a few times. J is TRBJ2-5 and V is TRBV19; D call uncertain. The CDR3 is 14 residues long. The germline V gene encodes CDR1 LNHDA and CDR2 SQIVND (reference sequence). V dropped 7 bases and J dropped 4 bases, with 16 bases sitting between them. The CDR3, as DNA: TGTGCCAGTACCCCAAGTGGGTGGGCAGAGACCCAGTACTTC. It translates to CASTPSGWAETQYF.

This clone was recorded once. J is TRBJ1-1 and V is TRBV5-1; 9 bases are shared with TRBD1. This CDR3 is built from 14 residues. J lost 5 bases, V lost 2 bases, and 4 bases had no gene match. Germline V CDR1 and CDR2: SGHRS, YFSETQ. The CDR3 here is CASSFDRGLTEAFF. The CDR3 DNA sequence: TGCGCCAGCAGCTTTGACAGGGGGTTGACTGAAGCTTTCTTT.

V usage is TRBV9 and J usage is TRBJ2-1; D remains unclear. The CDR3 is made up of 12 amino acids. The germline V and J ends were trimmed by 4 bases and 8 bases, with 10 bases remaining between them. Per the germline V gene, CDR1 is SGDLS and CDR2 is YYNGEE. The CDR3 reads CASSQIIDEQFF. CDR3 nucleotide sequence: TGTGCCAGCAGCCAAATAATTGATGAGCAGTTCTTC.

The V gene is TRBV4-1, the J gene TRBJ2-7, with 7 bases aligning to TRBD2. In germline, CDR1 is MGHRA, CDR2 YSYEKL. V lost 4 bases and J lost 3; bases outside the gene matches: 3. CDR3 size: 13 residues. CDR3 bases: TGCGCCAGCAGCCTGGGGGGGAACTACGAGCAGTACTTC. It specifies CASSLGGNYEQYF.

V and J are TRBV5-4 and TRBJ2-7; tentative D call: TRBD1 (7 bases). CDR1 SGHNT and CDR2 YYREEE come from the germline V gene (reference sequence). V lost 4 bases to trimming and J lost 6 bases, with 17 bases between them. CDR3 length: 14 residues. CDR3 region: CASSPNQGGGEQYF. CDR3 coding DNA: TGTGCCAGCAGCCCGAACCAGGGGGGTGGCGAGCAGTACTTC.

V is TRBV5-6 and J is TRBJ2-7, with 7 bases identical to TRBD2. Germline trimming cut 7 bases from V and 0 bases from J; bases unmatched to any gene: 7. Looked up from germline, CDR1 is SGHDT and CDR2 is YYEEEE. This CDR3 spans 14 amino acids. The DNA of the CDR3 is TGTGCCAGCTGTCCGGGGGGTAACTCCTACGAGCAGTACTTC. Translation gives CASCPGGNSYEQYF.

This sequence joins TRBV27 and TRBJ2-7, with 7 nucleotides matching TRBD1. V gave up 3 bases and J gave up 4 bases; unmatched junction bases: 9. Germline V lookup: CDR1 MNHEY, CDR2 SMNVEV (reference sequence). The CDR3 sequence is 15 residues long. The CDR3 sequence is CASSFLIRGIYEQYF. Written as DNA, the CDR3 is TGTGCCAGCAGTTTTTTAATCAGGGGGATATACGAGCAGTACTTC.

This clone was found a few times. The rearrangement links TRBV2 to TRBJ1-2; perhaps TRBD1 as D (5 bases). Between the trimmed V and J ends, which lost 7 bases and 0 bases, there was a span of 18 bases. The CDR3 runs to 16 residues. Germline CDR1 SNHLY, CDR2 FYNNEI. The CDR3 region is CASNPSGPTSNYGYTF. In DNA form, the CDR3 reads TGTGCCAGCAACCCGTCGGGACCGACATCTAACTATGGCTACACCTTC.

The chain couples TRBV7-6 to TRBJ2-7; D remains unclear. Trimming stripped 3 bases from V and 5 bases from J, with 17 bases between. CDR3 size: 15 residues. Germline V lookup: CDR1 SGHVS, CDR2 FNYEAQ. This chain's CDR3 is CASSFLYQARHEQYF. DNA of the CDR3: TGTGCCAGCAGCTTCCTGTACCAAGCGCGCCACGAGCAGTACTTC. Based on the CDR3 plus reference TRBV7-6 and TRBJ2-7, the full variable domain is GAGVSQSPRYKVTKRGQDVALRCDPISGHVSLYWYRQALGQGPEFLTYFNYEAQQDKSGLPNDRFSAERPEGSISTLTIQRTEQRDSAMYRCASSFLYQARHEQYFGPGTRLTVT.

The chain combines TRBV6-5 with TRBJ2-7, with D hard to call. The CDR3 runs 12 residues. Per germline, CDR1 MNHEY and CDR2 SVGAGI. The V gene lost 10 bases and the J gene lost 1 base, with 11 bases spanning the gap. Written as DNA, the CDR3 is TGTGCCACCGAAACAGAGTCCTACGAGCAGTACTTC. Protein: CATETESYEQYF.

The chain employs TRBV19 and TRBJ2-5, with D perhaps matching TRBD1 or TRBD2 (5 bases each). The germline V gene encodes CDR1 LNHDA and CDR2 SQIVND (reference sequence). The CDR3 totals 16 residues. Trimming removed 5 bases at V and 3 bases at J, with 19 bases between. CDR3 DNA: TGTGCCAGTAGTTCGCCGGGACGAAACACAGAAGAGACCCAGTACTTC. Translated: CASSSPGRNTEETQYF.